This is a list of T cell receptor beta chains from one sample in a study of CD8+CD57+ T cells in acquired aplastic anemia. TCRdb re-called the reads through MiXCR, storing one row per CDR3 protein. The table has under 200,000 distinct CDR3 sequences, 64% seen once; the top ten hold just over 45%. Sequencing input: sorted CD4+, CD8+, or CD8+CD57+ T cells (not recorded which) from PBMCs. The receptors originated from a human donor with severe aplastic anemia or a healthy control (not recorded which). CDR3s include the opening cysteine and the closing phenylalanine or tryptophan. A D gene is named only where the DNA matches it firmly. A clone size is listed for some rows: how often the clone was seen (once, few, many), or a class if it is expanded.

v_gene	d_gene	j_gene	len	abundance	CDR3aa	CDR3nt
TRBV2	NA	TRBJ2-2	14	NA	CASSELRKTGELFF	TGTGCCAGCAGCGAATTGCGAAAAACCGGGGAGCTGTTTTTT
TRBV20-1	NA	TRBJ2-2	13	NA	CSANARGTGELFF	TGCAGTGCCAATGCACGCGGCACCGGGGAGCTGTTTTTT
TRBV7-2	TRBD2	TRBJ2-3	13	many	CASSLWGLAEQYF	TGTGCCAGCAGCTTATGGGGACTAGCGGAGCAGTATTTT
TRBV5-8	TRBD1	TRBJ2-7	14	many	CASSPGQGVYEQYF	TGTGCCAGCAGCCCGGGACAGGGGGTATACGAGCAGTACTTC
TRBV7-9	NA	TRBJ2-7	13	NA	CASSTGPPYEQYF	TGTGCCAGCAGTACAGGGCCCCCTTACGAGCAGTACTTC
TRBV6-1	NA	TRBJ2-7	12	NA	CASRDITYEQYF	TGTGCCAGCAGGGACATTACCTACGAGCAGTACTTC
TRBV9	TRBD1	TRBJ2-2	16	many	CASSYRDRGVTGELFF	TGTGCCAGCAGCTACCGGGACAGGGGAGTCACCGGGGAGCTGTTTTTT
TRBV29-1	NA	TRBJ2-5	12	NA	CSVWDLQETQYF	TGCAGCGTTTGGGACTTGCAAGAGACCCAGTACTTC
TRBV7-9	TRBD1	TRBJ1-1	15	once	CASRFTGGLNTEAFF	TGCGCCAGCAGATTCACAGGGGGCTTGAACACTGAAGCTTTCTTT
TRBV20-1	TRBD2	TRBJ2-7	15	NA	CSARSQGTSGYEQYF	TGCAGTGCTAGGAGTCAGGGGACTAGCGGCTACGAGCAGTACTTC
TRBV7-2	TRBD2	TRBJ2-2	16	NA	CASSRSGSRGTGELFF	TGTGCCAGCAGCCGTAGCGGGAGCCGAGGCACCGGGGAGCTGTTTTTT
TRBV9	NA	TRBJ1-6	17	few	CASSVAPGREGNSPLHF	TGTGCCAGCAGCGTAGCCCCAGGCAGGGAGGGCAATTCACCCCTCCACTTT
TRBV19	NA	TRBJ1-5	12	NA	CASSIAGEPQHF	TGTGCCAGTAGTATAGCAGGGGAGCCCCAGCATTTT
TRBV5-1	NA	TRBJ2-5	14	NA	CASSFQSHKETQYF	TGCGCCAGCAGCTTCCAGTCTCACAAAGAGACCCAGTACTTC
TRBV12-3/TRBV12-4	NA	TRBJ1-1	14	many	CASSRDTMNTEAFF	TGTGCCAGCAGTCGGGACACCATGAACACTGAAGCTTTCTTT
TRBV24-1	NA	TRBJ2-2	11	few	CATSSLGELFF	TGTGCCACCAGTTCACTCGGGGAGCTGTTTTTT
TRBV7-3	NA	TRBJ2-1	16	many	CASSLTSDSSYNEQFF	TGTGCCAGCAGCTTAACGTCCGACAGTTCATACAATGAGCAGTTCTTC
TRBV7-3	TRBD1	TRBJ2-1	15	NA	CASSFEGASYNEQFF	TGTGCCAGCAGTTTCGAGGGGGCCTCCTACAATGAGCAGTTCTTC
TRBV7-3	TRBD2	TRBJ2-3	17	NA	CASSLGYGGTHTDTQYF	TGTGCCAGCAGCTTAGGATACGGGGGGACCCACACAGATACGCAGTATTTT
TRBV20-1	NA	TRBJ2-1	19	many	CSARDFGTGQVLWYNEQFF	TGCAGTGCTAGAGATTTTGGGACGGGACAAGTACTATGGTACAATGAGCAGTTCTTC
TRBV2	NA	TRBJ2-5	13	NA	CASRKELQETQYF	TGTGCCAGCAGGAAGGAATTGCAAGAGACCCAGTACTTC
TRBV7-8	NA	TRBJ2-3	12	NA	CASSLEWDTQYF	TGTGCCAGCAGCTTAGAGTGGGATACGCAGTATTTT